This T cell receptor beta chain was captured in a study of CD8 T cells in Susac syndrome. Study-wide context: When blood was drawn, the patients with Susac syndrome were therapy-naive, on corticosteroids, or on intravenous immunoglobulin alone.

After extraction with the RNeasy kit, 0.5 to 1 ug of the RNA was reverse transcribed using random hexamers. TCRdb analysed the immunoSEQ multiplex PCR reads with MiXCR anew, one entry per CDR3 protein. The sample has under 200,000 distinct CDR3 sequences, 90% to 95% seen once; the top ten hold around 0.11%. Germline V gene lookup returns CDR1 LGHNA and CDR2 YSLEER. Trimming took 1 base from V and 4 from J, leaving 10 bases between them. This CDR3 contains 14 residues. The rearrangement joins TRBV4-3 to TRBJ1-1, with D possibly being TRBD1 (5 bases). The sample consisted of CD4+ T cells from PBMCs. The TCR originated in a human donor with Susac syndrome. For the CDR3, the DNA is TGCGCCAGCAGCCAAGGAAGGGGCGGCACTGAAGCTTTCTTT. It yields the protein CASSQGRGGTEAFF.